This T cell receptor (beta chain) was captured in a study of tumor and adjacent non-tumor tissue in lung cancer (dated by TCRdb to the late 2010s). As for the study more broadly: Of the cohort, some 12 patients had adenocarcinoma, 2 had squamous cell carcinoma and 1 had small cell lung cancer. Sequencing produced about 120,000,000 productive TCRbeta reads in total, an average of about 4 million reads per sample. Ages among the roughly 15 patients ranged from about 31 to 76 years, there were 10 men and 5 women, and disease was at TNM stage I to III. The study compared bulk TCRbeta repertoires from lung tumor tissue and matched distant non-tumor lung tissue of about 14 lung cancer patients. Over 25 paired specimens, one tumor and one normal lung sample per patient, were profiled by TCRbeta CDR3 sequencing. The full study reports these points: The cohort had only about 14 patients, and the authors noted that larger samples and more detailed clinical data are needed. TCR diversity was significantly higher in younger patients, and higher tumor TCR diversity was associated with shorter overall and disease-free survival. Neither the sequencing platform nor unique molecular identifiers are mentioned in the methods. Tumor tissue showed significantly greater TCR diversity (inverse Simpson) than normal lung tissue (approximately 400 vs 170, P = 0.0075, Mann-Whitney U test). Peripheral blood was not sequenced, so blood TCRbeta repertoires in these lung cancer patients were not examined. The top 100 clones made up a significantly larger cumulative share of the repertoire in normal lung than in tumor tissue.

According to the germline V gene, CDR1 reads SGHNT and CDR2 reads YENEEA. From the cysteine up to the phenylalanine, the CDR3 has a length of 16 residues. Of all the DNA, just the CDR3 is kept, 48 bases in frame from base 1. Points on this clonotype: It has no known antigen specificity. Sequence at one end of the junction differs from germline and may be a read error.

The library was built by means of multiplex PCR. The listed sequencing device is Illumina HiSeq 2500. TCRbeta libraries were constructed through three rounds of nested PCR with primers (Table S4) according to protocols modified from ARM-PCR. Before sequencing, PCR products of 200-500 bp were excised from the gel and purified with the QIAquick gel extraction kit. As for the original processing: Trimmomatic was used to clean the reads, FLASH was used to merge the reads into complete CDR3 sequences, and MiTCR was used to assign the reads to V(D)J germline segments. VDJtools was used to compute clonal diversity as the inverse Simpson's index. Productive reads were defined as in-frame sequences without a premature stop codon. TCRdb applied fastp at Q25 and MiXCR to the public reads, then kept only in-frame beta chains. Each CDR3 protein gets just one entry, which takes the most common genes and DNA from the rows behind it. TCRdb's processing, not the authors', yielded these V and J calls. The sample table shows tens of thousands of distinct CDR3 sequences, and about four fifths are seen once. The top ten clones comprise 40% to 65% of the sample.

RNA was isolated from bulk, unsorted tissue, and RNA quality was assessed with a NanoDrop ND-1000 and an Agilent 2100. Normal lung samples were distant non-tumor tissue taken more than 3 cm from the tumor edge. Donors were newly diagnosed lung cancer patients admitted for thoracic surgery in China between August and November 2014, without prior chemotherapy. Anyone who had undergone radiotherapy or chemotherapy before, or who had another cancer at the same time, was left out of the study. Surgical tissue pieces of 1-2 cm3 were preserved in RNAlater solution and were kept at -80 degrees C until use.

Sequencing was carried out using distant non-tumor lung tissue. Here the chain combines TRBV11-3 and TRBJ2-3; the D segment could be TRBD2, given 7 matching bases. This TCR was recovered from a man in his sixties with non-small cell lung cancer. In nucleotides, the sequence is TGTGCAAGCAGCTTAGTCGCCGGGGGGCGGACAGATATGCAGTATTTT. This encodes CASSLVAGGRTDMQYF.